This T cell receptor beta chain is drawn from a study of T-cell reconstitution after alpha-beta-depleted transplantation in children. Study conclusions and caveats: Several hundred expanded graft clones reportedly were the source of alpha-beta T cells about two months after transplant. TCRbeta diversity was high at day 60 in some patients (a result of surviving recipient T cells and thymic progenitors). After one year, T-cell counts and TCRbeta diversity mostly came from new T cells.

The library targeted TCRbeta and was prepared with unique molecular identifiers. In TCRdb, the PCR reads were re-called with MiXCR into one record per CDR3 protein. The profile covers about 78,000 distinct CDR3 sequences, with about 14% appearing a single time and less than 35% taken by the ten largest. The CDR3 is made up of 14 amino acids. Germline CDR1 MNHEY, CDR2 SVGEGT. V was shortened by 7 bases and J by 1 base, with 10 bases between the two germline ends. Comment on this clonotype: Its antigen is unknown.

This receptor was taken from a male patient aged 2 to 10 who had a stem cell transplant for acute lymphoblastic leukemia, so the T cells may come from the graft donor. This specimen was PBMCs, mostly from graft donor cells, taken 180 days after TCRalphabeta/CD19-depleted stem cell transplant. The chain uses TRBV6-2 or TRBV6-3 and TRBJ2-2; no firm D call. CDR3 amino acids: CASIRALNTGELFF. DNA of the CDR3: TGTGCCAGCATACGGGCCTTGAACACCGGGGAGCTGTTTTTT.